The entry below gives a single TCR beta chain sequence along with its context. After re-calling the 5' RACE reads, TCRdb lists one entry per CDR3 protein, DNA absent. The sample includes approximately 380,000 distinct CDR3 sequences. The CDR3 is 15 amino acids. Germline V gene lookup returns CDR1 SGHTA and CDR2 FQGTGA. The data were taken from a study of monozygotic twins with inflammatory bowel disease. The V and J genes are TRBV7-3 and TRBJ1-1. The sample comprised blood. This clonotype originated in a human donor with ulcerative colitis or Crohn's disease, or a healthy co-twin of an affected twin (not recorded which). CDR3 sequence: CASSPGLSEPSGAFF.